This T cell receptor beta chain was sequenced in a study of CD8+ T cells in alopecia areata. Study summary: A 6-month period off drug followed tofacitinib, which lasted 6 to 18 months. Findings and caveats of the study: Clonality exceeded that of normal scalp in lesional scalp, most notably in alopecia totalis/universalis.

As for treatment: oral pan-JAK inhibitor, 5-10 mg twice daily. To note about this clone: Its antigen remains unidentified.

cDNA reverse transcribed from extracted RNA served as the sequencing template. Libraries were prepared by immunoSEQ multiplex PCR; TCRdb keeps only in-frame clonotypes and omits some of them. The profile shows over 150,000 clones, roughly 60% of them singletons. There are 10 residues in the CDR3. Germline assignment: CDR1 GTSNPN and CDR2 SVGIG (reference sequence). The sequence came from a human donor with alopecia areata. The chain employs TRBV30 and TRBJ2-3; 7 nucleotides line up with TRBD2. This material consisted of CD4+ T cells sorted from blood, taken at week 24, from a patient treated with tofacitinib. CDR3 sequence reads: CAFGLEAQYF. CDR3 DNA sequence: TGTGCATTTGGACTAGAAGCGCAGTATTTT.